One T cell receptor (beta chain) is described in this entry. As yet, its antigen is unknown. No vitiligo treatment was given during the prior three months. Per the germline V gene, CDR1 is SNHLY and CDR2 is FYNNEI. V gave up 5 bases and J gave up 4 bases; unmatched junction bases: 6. The CDR3 contains 15 residues. This entry is derived from a study of resident and recirculating memory T cells in vitiligo. Study overall: Samples were epidermis from two lesional and two nonlesional sites, plus PBMCs. Study conclusions and caveats: Vitiligo lesions lacked a unique dominant clone, and clonality varied.

Generated by immunoSEQ multiplex PCR, the TCRdb table keeps only in-frame clones and is missing some. The sample holds 75,000 to 95,000 clones, under 95% seen once. Sample: blood. The chain uses TRBV2 and TRBJ1-3, with 9 bases fitting TRBD1. The clonotype was recovered from a male donor with vitiligo. The CDR3 coding sequence is TGTGCCAGCAGTCCCACAGGGGGCTCGGGAAACACCATATATTTT. Protein sequence: CASSPTGGSGNTIYF.